The T cell receptor (beta chain) under discussion was sequenced for a study of molecular identifiers for immune sequencing clone quantification. As to this clonotype: Its matching antigen is unknown.

This CDR3 region has 11 residues. Germline CDR1 MNHEY, CDR2 SVGEGT. V lost 0 bases and J lost 10, with 4 bases in between. Preparation of naive CD8 libraries involved roughly 18,000 to 1,100,000 sorted cells and 10%, 30% or 50% RNA. Using a CD8+CD4-CCR7+CD45RA+ phenotype, naive CD8 T cells were sorted. Broader study findings: Effector cells had over 99% of their molecules in clones above 20 RNA copies, while naive cells had under 1%.

TCRdb re-derived calls from the PCR reads in MiXCR, one entry per CDR3 protein. The sample yields about 8,300 distinct CDR3 sequences, about 30% seen once. Sequencing was done on a sample of naive CD8+ T cells from blood, with Jurkat cell RNA spiked in. Subset of the sample: FACS-sorted CD8+CD4-CCR7+CD45RA+ naive T cells. This TCR came from a human donor in good health. Some libraries in this study had Jurkat cell RNA spiked in. The chain recombines TRBV6-2 or TRBV6-3 with TRBJ2-1; D call uncertain. CDR3 bases: TGTGCCAGCAGTTACTCGAAAGAGCAGTTCTTC. It is translated as CASSYSKEQFF.